Shown below are 3 T cell receptor beta chains from a single sample sequenced in a study of vaccination and CD4 T cells after COVID-19. These receptors have no identified antigens. Treatment meaning: approximately 9-day PBMC culture with coronavirus spike peptide pools or control peptides (ViraFEST assay). At the Johns Hopkins FTIC core, DNA taken from cultured CD4+ T cells was sequenced by way of the Oncomine TCR Beta short-read assay. TCRdb re-derived calls from the PCR reads in MiXCR, one entry per CDR3 protein. Among around 10,000 distinct CDR3 sequences listed, around 73% were seen once. Sequencing was performed on CD4+ T cells from blood, cultured in vitro. Receptor source: a human donor who had recovered from COVID-19.

This chain joins TRBV6-2 or TRBV6-3 and TRBJ1-5, with TRBD1 matching 7 bases. V lost 8 bases to trimming and J lost 2 bases; unmatched junction nucleotides: 6. This CDR3 is 14 amino acids long. CDR1 and CDR2 from the germline V gene are MNHEY and SVGEGT. CDR3 amino acids: CASYTGARNQPQHF. The CDR3, as DNA: TGTGCCAGCTATACAGGGGCTCGCAATCAGCCCCAGCATTTT.

J is TRBJ1-1 and V is TRBV28, with a weak D call TRBD1 (6 bases). In germline, CDR1 is MDHEN, CDR2 SYDVKM. The CDR3 is made up of 11 amino acids. V was trimmed by 9 bases and J by 4 bases, leaving 9 bases between them. The CDR3: CASQGFTEAFF. CDR3 DNA sequence: TGTGCCAGTCAGGGGTTCACTGAAGCTTTCTTT.

The genes are TRBV5-1 and TRBJ1-2; 8 positions agree with TRBD1. J was trimmed by 6 bases and V by 5 bases; bases with no gene match: 6. The CDR3 extends over 13 amino acids. Germline V CDR1 and CDR2: SGHRS, YFSETQ. The CDR3 region has the DNA TGCGCCAGCAGTAGAGGGACAGGTGATGGCTACACCTTC. Protein product: CASSRGTGDGYTF.